The next 27 T cell receptor beta chains were all read from a single sample in a study of CD4 T cells in relation to SARS-CoV-2 and coronaviruses. Assay: immunoSEQ multiplex PCR; the TCRdb copy retains only in-frame clones and omits some. The sample consists of about 54,000 clones, under 95% of them appearing once. Sequenced: naive CD4+ T cells from PBMCs. As for subset: naive CD4+ T cells isolated by negative enrichment. The source of these receptors is an adult with COVID-19.

The chain links TRBV19 to TRBJ2-7; 8 nucleotides agree with TRBD2. V dropped 7 bases and J dropped 0; count of bases not matched to a gene: 8. Germline values: CDR1 LNHDA, CDR2 SQIVND (reference sequence). The CDR3 contains 15 residues. The CDR3 DNA is TGTGCCAGTATTAATTCAAGCGGGGGCTCCTACGAGCAGTACTTC. Its protein product is CASINSSGGSYEQYF.

The CDR3 nucleotides read TGCGCCAGCAGCTTTATAGCGGGAGGGGCGGATACGCAGTATTTT. Amino acid sequence: CASSFIAGGADTQYF. The V gene is TRBV5-1, the J gene TRBJ2-3; TRBD2 aligns across 11 bases. V shed 2 bases, J shed 6 bases, and the junction held 5 bases outside the gene matches. The CDR3 length is 15 residues. The germline gives CDR1 SGHRS, CDR2 YFSETQ. Variable domain in full (rest from reference TRBV5-1 and TRBJ2-3): KAGVTQTPRYLIKTRGQQVTLSCSPISGHRSVSWYQQTPGQGLQFLFEYFSETQRNKGNFPGRFSGRQFSNSRSEMNVSTLELGDSALYLCASSFIAGGADTQYFGPGTRLTVL.

This chain uses TRBV7-9 with TRBJ2-7, with D possibly being TRBD1 or TRBD2 (5 bases each). The germline V gene encodes CDR1 SEHNR and CDR2 FQNEAQ (reference sequence). V lost 5 bases, J lost 7 bases, and 18 bases lay in between. The CDR3 has 14 residues. In nucleotides, the CDR3 is TGTGCCAGCAGCAACCCGGGACGCACGGGAGAGCAGTACTTC. Protein: CASSNPGRTGEQYF.

The chain recombines TRBV7-2 with TRBJ2-1; 7 bases align to TRBD2. This CDR3 has 15 amino acids. The germline V gene has CDR1 SGHTA and CDR2 FQGNSA. V gave up 1 base and J gave up 7 bases; unmatched junction bases: 7. CDR3 amino acids: CASSLGPGGQNEQFF. The CDR3 DNA follows: TGTGCCAGCAGCTTAGGTCCGGGAGGTCAGAATGAGCAGTTCTTC.

The table lists this clone with a count of one. This chain connects TRBV6-6 to TRBJ2-2; D call uncertain. This CDR3 is built from 12 residues. V gave up 7 bases and J gave up 6 bases, with 9 bases separating them. Germline CDR1 reads MNHNY; CDR2 reads SVGAGI (reference sequence). The CDR3 here is CASTTDPGELFF. The CDR3 nucleotides are TGTGCCAGCACGACCGATCCCGGGGAGCTGTTTTTT.

The rearrangement links TRBV19 to TRBJ2-1; D may be TRBD2 (5 bases). The CDR3 is 13 residues long. Per germline, CDR1 LNHDA and CDR2 SQIVND (reference sequence). Trimming took off 3 bases at V and 9 bases at J, with 12 bases between the two ends. CDR3: CASSMGLAAEQFF. In nucleotides, the CDR3 is TGTGCCAGTAGTATGGGTCTAGCTGCTGAGCAGTTCTTC.

The chain employs TRBV5-4 and TRBJ1-1; 7 positions match TRBD1. Germline V gene sequence: CDR1 SGHNT, CDR2 YYREEE (reference sequence). The trim removed 5 bases at V and 2 bases at J, leaving 6 bases unmatched. The CDR3 length is 14 residues. This chain's CDR3 is CASSLRTGNTEAFF. CDR3 sequence (DNA): TGTGCCAGCAGTCTCCGGACAGGCAACACTGAAGCTTTCTTT.

The rearrangement joins TRBV24-1 to TRBJ2-3; D is unclear. Germline CDR1 is KGHDR and CDR2 is SFDVKD. The V end was cut by 12 bases, the J end by 4 bases, with 13 bases between. This CDR3 spans 12 amino acids. CDR3 nucleotides: TGTGCCCCATCGGATCCCGCAGATACGCAGTATTTT. The encoded protein is CAPSDPADTQYF.

The gene calls are TRBV7-3 and TRBJ1-1; no clear D gene. Deletions cut 5 bases from V and 4 bases from J, with 14 bases between. This CDR3 contains 14 residues. CDR1 and CDR2 from the germline V gene are SGHTA and FQGTGA. This chain's CDR3 is CASSREAEGTEAFF. CDR3 bases: TGTGCCAGCAGCAGAGAGGCGGAAGGCACTGAAGCTTTCTTT.

This clone came up once. The V call is TRBV28, the J call TRBJ2-2; D gene uncertain. The length of the CDR3 is 13 residues. V lost 8 bases, J lost 4 bases, and 11 bases lay in between. CDR1 and CDR2 from the germline V gene are MDHEN and SYDVKM. DNA of the CDR3: TGTGCCAGCTCTACGGCCCCCACCGGGGAGCTGTTTTTT. Its protein product is CASSTAPTGELFF. Based on the CDR3 plus reference TRBV28 and TRBJ2-2, the full variable domain is DVKVTQSSRYLVKRTGEKVFLECVQDMDHENMFWYRQDPGLGLRLIYFSYDVKMKEKGDIPEGYSVSREKKERFSLILESASTNQTSMYLCASSTAPTGELFFGEGSRLTVL.

This clone was detected a few times. The chain is built from TRBV18 and TRBJ1-5; the D gene is possibly TRBD1 (5 bases). The CDR3 contains 14 residues. Germline CDR1 KGHSH, CDR2 LQKENI. V lost 3 bases, J lost 9 bases, and 15 bases lay in between. The CDR3 sequence: CASSPKGLDGPQHF. The CDR3 DNA reads as TGTGCCAGCTCACCTAAGGGGCTTGACGGGCCCCAGCATTTT.

This chain links TRBV7-9 with TRBJ2-6; D uncertain. The germline V gene has CDR1 SEHNR and CDR2 FQNEAQ (reference sequence). Between the trimmed V and J ends, which lost 8 bases and 0 bases, there was a span of 11 bases. This CDR3 region has 15 residues. The CDR3 protein is CASGPRFSGANVLTF. DNA for the CDR3: TGTGCCAGCGGGCCCAGGTTCTCTGGGGCCAACGTCCTGACTTTC.

This clone was counted a few times. The V gene is TRBV3-1 (or the pseudogene TRBV3-2), the J gene TRBJ1-6; no firm D call. Germline CDR1 is LGHDT and CDR2 is YNNKEL (reference sequence). The CDR3 consists of 14 residues. Trimming stripped 5 bases from V and 9 bases from J, with 14 bases between. DNA for the CDR3: TGTGCCAGCAGCTTAGGATTGCTAGGTTCACCCCTCCACTTT. Translated: CASSLGLLGSPLHF.

This clone was observed a handful of times. V is TRBV7-9 and J is TRBJ2-7; TRBD2 matches 8 bases. CDR3 size: 14 residues. The trim removed 5 bases at V and 9 bases at J, leaving 12 bases unmatched. The germline CDR1 and CDR2 sequences are SEHNR and FQNEAQ (reference sequence). CDR3 nucleotide sequence: TGTGCCAGCAGCGCCACGGGACTAGTTGATGGGCAGTACTTC. This codes for CASSATGLVDGQYF.

The gene calls are TRBV7-8 and TRBJ2-1; 8 nucleotides align to TRBD1. Germline assignment: CDR1 SGHVS and CDR2 FQNEAQ. CDR3 length: 15 amino acids. V lost 4 bases, J lost 10 bases, and 12 bases stayed unmatched. In DNA form, the CDR3 reads TGTGCCAGCAGCTACCAGCGGCAGGGGGCGGCGGAGCAGTTCTTC. Translated, it gives CASSYQRQGAAEQFF.

This chain uses TRBV10-3 with TRBJ2-1; D unclear. In germline, CDR1 is ENHRY, CDR2 SYGVKD. The CDR3 covers 11 residues. As DNA, the CDR3 is TGTGGGGTTCGGGTGGGGAATGAGCAGTTCTTC. Protein product: CGVRVGNEQFF.

This chain links TRBV28 with TRBJ1-2; D call uncertain. Germline CDR1 is MDHEN and CDR2 is SYDVKM. Trimming shortened V by 3 bases and J by 4 bases, and 21 bases separated the two germline ends. The CDR3 is 17 amino acids. The CDR3 region has the DNA TGTGCCAGCAGTTTTTTGTTCCCGAGGCGAAGCGCCTATGGCTACACCTTC. It is translated as CASSFLFPRRSAYGYTF.

The rearrangement uses TRBV29-1 and TRBJ1-2, with D uncertain. Trimming shortened V by 2 bases and J by 4 bases, and 11 bases separated the two germline ends. Germline V CDR1 and CDR2: SQVTM, ANQGSEA. This CDR3 contains 13 residues. The CDR3 DNA follows: TGCAGCGTTGAATGGGTTCGCGGCTATGGCTACACCTTC. Translation: CSVEWVRGYGYTF.

The J gene is TRBJ2-3, the V gene TRBV6-5; 7 bases agree with TRBD2. The germline V gene encodes CDR1 MNHEY and CDR2 SVGAGI. The CDR3 totals 14 residues. Trimming at V came to 0 bases and at J to 4 bases, leaving 1 base not matched to a gene. The CDR3 sequence is CASSYSGRADTQYF. CDR3 nucleotides: TGTGCCAGCAGTTACTCGGGGAGGGCAGATACGCAGTATTTT.

This sequence joins TRBV10-3 and TRBJ2-7; 8 nucleotides line up with TRBD1. CDR1 and CDR2 from the germline V gene are ENHRY and SYGVKD. J gave up 5 bases and V 3 bases, and 12 bases lay outside the gene matches. CDR3 length: 16 residues. Here the CDR3 DNA reads TGTGCCATCAGTGATCCCGACAGGGGCCTGCGGAACGAGCAGTACTTC. The encoded protein is CAISDPDRGLRNEQYF.

The CDR3 region is CASRGLAEPMETQYF. CDR3 coding DNA: TGTGCCAGCAGAGGACTAGCGGAACCAATGGAGACCCAGTACTTC. The V call is TRBV6-5, the J call TRBJ2-5; 10 bases align to TRBD2. Unmatched junction bases numbered 9, after V lost 6 bases and J lost 5 bases. The germline gives CDR1 MNHEY, CDR2 SVGAGI. This CDR3 comprises 15 residues.

The rearrangement links TRBV11-2 to TRBJ1-6, with D uncertain. The germline gives CDR1 SGHAT, CDR2 FQNNGV. V lost 3 bases to trimming and J lost 8 bases, with 17 bases between them. The length of the CDR3 is 16 residues. The CDR3 here is CASSFSGVLVDSPLHF. In DNA, the CDR3 is TGTGCCAGCAGCTTCTCCGGGGTTCTAGTGGATTCACCCCTCCACTTT.

This clone occurred once. V is TRBV2 and J is TRBJ2-1; the D is unclear. The germline V and J ends were trimmed by 7 bases and 3 bases, with 10 bases remaining between them. This CDR3 region has 13 residues. Germline CDR1 and CDR2: SNHLY and FYNNEI. CDR3 loop: CASTRRVYNEQFF. The CDR3 nucleotides read TGTGCCAGCACGCGTAGGGTCTACAATGAGCAGTTCTTC.

This sequence joins TRBV28 and TRBJ2-1; 7 bases match TRBD2. CDR1 is MDHEN, CDR2 SYDVKM, per germline. The J segment lost 6 bases and the V segment lost 6 bases, leaving 11 bases of the junction unmatched. The CDR3 has 15 residues. The CDR3: CASRRGGTPTNEQFF. CDR3 sequence (DNA): TGTGCCAGCAGACGGGGAGGGACCCCTACCAATGAGCAGTTCTTC.

The rearrangement joins TRBV10-3 to TRBJ2-3, with TRBD2 as a possible D gene (6 bases). The CDR3 runs 12 residues. From germline, CDR1 is ENHRY and CDR2 SYGVKD. V lost 8 bases, J lost 1 base, and 7 bases lay in between. The DNA for the CDR3 is TGTGCCATCGGAGGGGGCACAGATACGCAGTATTTT. Translated: CAIGGGTDTQYF.

The J gene is TRBJ2-7, the V gene TRBV3-1 (or the pseudogene TRBV3-2); TRBD1 agrees at 9 bases. The CDR3 contains 16 residues. Trimming removed 3 bases from V and 5 bases from J; junction bases left unmatched: 11. Germline CDR1 LGHDT, CDR2 YNNKEL (reference sequence). The CDR3 DNA reads as TGTGCCAGCAGCCATATGGGACAGGGTTATAGAAACGAGCAGTACTTC. This codes for CASSHMGQGYRNEQYF.

The CDR3: CASSWTDADTQYF. DNA of the CDR3: TGTGCCAGCAGTTGGACCGACGCAGATACGCAGTATTTT. The chain couples TRBV9 to TRBJ2-3, with unresolved D. Looked up from germline, CDR1 is SGDLS and CDR2 is YYNGEE. Trimming took off 5 bases at V and 4 bases at J, with 11 bases between the two ends. The CDR3 runs 13 residues.